A single sample gave rise to the 6 T cell receptor beta chains below, sequenced in a study of shared clonotypes between healthy human individuals. Measured with immunoSEQ multiplex PCR; TCRdb has only the in-frame clones, and not every one. The profile shows roughly 2 million clones, almost 96% of them singletons. The sequencing sample was made of naive CD4+ T cells sorted from blood. Subset reported: CD45RA+ positively selected. The receptors were sampled from a young man in good health.

This rearrangement joins TRBV5-4 to TRBJ2-1; TRBD2 matches at 8 bases. This CDR3 has 15 residues. Germline V lookup: CDR1 SGHNT, CDR2 YYREEE (reference sequence). Trimming cost V 3 bases and J 4 bases; bases outside gene matches: 6. The chain's CDR3 is CASSYRASGYNEQFF. The CDR3 DNA sequence: TGTGCCAGCAGCTATCGGGCTAGCGGGTACAATGAGCAGTTCTTC.

The genes are TRBV5-1 and TRBJ2-5; 9 bases fit TRBD2. This CDR3 contains 15 residues. CDR1 is SGHRS, CDR2 YFSETQ, per germline. The junction had 4 bases not matched to a gene; V was cut back by 2 bases and J by 2 bases. The CDR3 loop reads CASSFSGGLQETQYF. CDR3 DNA sequence: TGCGCCAGCAGCTTTAGCGGGGGACTTCAAGAGACCCAGTACTTC. The variable domain in full, with the rest retrieved from reference TRBV5-1 and TRBJ2-5, is KAGVTQTPRYLIKTRGQQVTLSCSPISGHRSVSWYQQTPGQGLQFLFEYFSETQRNKGNFPGRFSGRQFSNSRSEMNVSTLELGDSALYLCASSFSGGLQETQYFGPGTRLLVL.

The chain links TRBV7-9 to TRBJ1-4; TRBD1 aligns across 8 bases. There are 17 residues in the CDR3. Trimming removed 0 bases from V and 3 bases from J; junction bases left unmatched: 6. The germline V gene encodes CDR1 SEHNR and CDR2 FQNEAQ (reference sequence). The CDR3 protein is CASSLATPTGANEKLFF. The CDR3, as DNA: TGTGCCAGCAGCTTAGCGACTCCGACAGGGGCTAATGAAAAACTGTTTTTT.

V gene TRBV5-1 combines with J gene TRBJ2-3; no definite D call. V was pared by 1 base and J by 6 bases, with 9 bases between. This CDR3 comprises 13 residues. Germline V lookup: CDR1 SGHRS, CDR2 YFSETQ. CDR3 residues: CASSLSPADTQYF. In DNA, the CDR3 is TGCGCCAGCAGCTTGTCTCCGGCGGATACGCAGTATTTT.

This clone was recorded once. The chain carries TRBV7-3 and TRBJ1-3, with 8 bases aligning to TRBD1. The CDR3 runs 16 residues. Germline CDR1 reads SGHTA; CDR2 reads FQGTGA. Trimming at V came to 4 bases and at J to 0 bases, leaving 5 bases not matched to a gene. CDR3 loop: CASSSQGQASGNTIYF. The DNA for the CDR3 is TGTGCCAGCAGCTCCCAGGGACAGGCCTCTGGAAACACCATATATTTT.

The gene calls are TRBV5-1 and TRBJ2-5; 10 bases are shared with TRBD1. Unmatched junction bases numbered 8, after V lost 3 bases and J lost 6 bases. CDR1 and CDR2 (germline): SGHRS, YFSETQ. The CDR3 runs to 15 residues. The CDR3 region has the DNA TGCGCCAGCAGCTACGACAGGGGGCGAATGCAGACCCAGTACTTC. It yields the protein CASSYDRGRMQTQYF.